Each of the 13 T cell receptor beta chains below was sequenced from the same sample in a study of CXCR3-negative and CXCR3-positive naive CD8 T cells. Whole-study results and caveats: More hydrophobic TRB CDR3s were found in CXCR3-positive naive cells than in CXCR3-negative naive cells.

These TCRs are of unknown antigen specificity. The libraries of TRB cDNA were constructed through 5' RACE using UMI labels. TCRdb re-called the 5' RACE reads; one entry per CDR3 protein, DNA not given. Its table lists about 98,000 distinct CDR3 sequences. Source material: naive CXCR3+ CD8+ T cells from blood. As for subset: CD45RO-CCR7+CD27+CD95- naive CD8+ T cells expressing CXCR3 (TNR3+). The origin of the receptors is a human donor in good health. Some clones in this sample may be carry-over from other donors' samples.

CDR3 in amino acids: CASSYYANTGELFF. The chain links TRBV6-2 or TRBV6-3 to TRBJ2-2. This CDR3 region has 14 residues. Germline CDR1 is MNHEY and CDR2 is SVGEGT.

CDR3 sequence: CSVEVGDRKEAFF. V and J are TRBV29-1 and TRBJ1-1; TCRdb names TRBD1, which stays unverified in the absence of DNA. Germline CDR1 SQVTM, CDR2 ANQGSEA. The CDR3 contains 13 residues.

The rearrangement joins TRBV6-5 to TRBJ2-1; TCRdb outputs TRBD1, but without DNA this stays unchecked. Germline CDR1 and CDR2: MNHEY and SVGAGI. The CDR3 contains 16 residues. CDR3 amino acids: CASSYSVAGQDNEQFF.

This chain uses TRBV28 with TRBJ2-2; the D gene TCRdb calls, TRBD2, cannot be checked with no DNA. Germline V gives CDR1 MDHEN, CDR2 SYDVKM. The CDR3 covers 12 residues. CDR3: CASSEGAGELFF.

This chain links TRBV15 with TRBJ1-1; the TCRdb D gene call, TRBD1, has no DNA to confirm it. CDR3 length: 13 residues. Per germline, CDR1 LNHNV and CDR2 YYDKDF (reference sequence). CDR3 loop: CATSRGSTGEAFF.

The genes are TRBV12-3 or TRBV12-4 and TRBJ2-1. The CDR3 contains 14 residues. The CDR3 reads CASSLGPRRYEQFF.

The genes are TRBV7-9 and TRBJ1-5; without DNA, the TCRdb call of TRBD1 cannot be checked. In germline, CDR1 is SEHNR, CDR2 FQNEAQ (reference sequence). The CDR3 runs to 17 residues. The CDR3 sequence is CASSLAYRGAHNQPQHF.

The rearrangement uses TRBV2 and TRBJ2-7; the TRBD1 assignment by TCRdb is unverifiable without DNA. The CDR3 has 15 amino acids. CDR1 is SNHLY, CDR2 FYNNEI, per germline. CDR3 loop: CASSDRDRVFYEQYF.

The rearrangement links TRBV3-1 to TRBJ2-7; TCRdb calls TRBD2, which cannot be checked without DNA. Germline V gene data show CDR1 as LGHDT and CDR2 as YNNKEL (reference sequence). The CDR3 contains 15 residues. This CDR3 is CASSPGLATTYEQYF.

CDR3 region: CASSPQRADNSPLHF. The genes are TRBV18 and TRBJ1-6. Germline values: CDR1 KGHSH, CDR2 LQKENI. The CDR3 has 15 residues.

This chain joins TRBV7-9 and TRBJ2-7. Germline values: CDR1 SEHNR, CDR2 FQNEAQ (reference sequence). This CDR3 spans 14 amino acids. CDR3 region: CASSFDRNSYEQYF.

The chain has TRBV13 and TRBJ2-5; there is no DNA to check the TCRdb D call of TRBD1. This CDR3 has 15 amino acids. Germline CDR1 is PRHDT and CDR2 is FYEKMQ (reference sequence). The chain's CDR3 is CASSLVRGVLETQYF.

This chain uses TRBV29-1 with TRBJ2-1; TCRdb's D call of TRBD1 is untestable without DNA. The length of the CDR3 is 12 residues. CDR1 SQVTM and CDR2 ANQGSEA come from the germline V gene. CDR3 sequence: CSADGGYNEQFF.